What follows is one T cell receptor (beta chain) and its context. Trimming took 1 base from V and 2 from J; bases not matched to a gene: 12. CDR3 length equals 19 residues. Germline V gives CDR1 LNHDA, CDR2 SQIVND (reference sequence). These data belong to a study of blood T cell repertoires in COVID-19. Per the study methods: Amplifying reference gene primers gave estimates of nucleated cell counts. Assay used: immunoSEQ multiplex PCR; TCRdb lists only in-frame clones, some missing. The D gene and trimming were derived from the DNA, and the V and J assignments and clone size from that table. The table shows about 670,000 clones, with 90% occurring only once.

What was sequenced was peripheral blood. The chain carries TRBV19 and TRBJ2-3; TRBD2 aligns across 10 bases. The origin of this receptor is a young woman with acute or convalescent COVID-19. The CDR3 DNA follows: TGTGCCAGTAGTATAGCACTAGCGGGGCTTTCAGGAGCCACAGATACGCAGTATTTT. It encodes CASSIALAGLSGATDTQYF.